Below, 12 T cell receptor beta chains from the same sample are listed, as sequenced in a study of T-cell memory formation after mild COVID-19. TCRdb reanalysed the 5' RACE reads using MiXCR and keeps one entry per CDR3 protein. The sample lists just under 550,000 distinct CDR3 sequences, approximately 20% occurring once. The specimen sequenced was PBMCs or a T cell subset sorted from them (not recorded which). All receptors derive from an adult woman who had mild COVID-19 (a few samples of this study predate the infection). Cell type and time point are not known.

This clonotype was recorded at least ten times. The chain employs TRBV12-3 or TRBV12-4 and TRBJ2-5; 10 positions agree with TRBD2. V lost 5 bases to trimming and J lost 2 bases; unmatched junction nucleotides: 8. The CDR3 length is 16 residues. Here the CDR3 reads CASSIPLAGEQETQYF. In DNA form, the CDR3 reads TGTGCCAGCAGTATCCCCCTAGCGGGAGAACAAGAGACCCAGTACTTC.

The chain is built from TRBV5-1 and TRBJ2-1; 12 bases map to TRBD2. Germline CDR1 is SGHRS and CDR2 is YFSETQ. CDR3 length equals 15 residues. The J segment lost 8 bases and the V segment lost 5 bases, leaving 8 bases of the junction unmatched. This chain's CDR3 is CASSPTSGGDHEQFF. CDR3 sequence (DNA): TGCGCCAGCAGTCCGACTAGCGGGGGAGATCATGAGCAGTTCTTC.

The table lists this clonotype with a few counts. The chain links TRBV2 to TRBJ2-7; the D is unclear. Looked up from germline, CDR1 is SNHLY and CDR2 is FYNNEI. V dropped 6 bases and J dropped 3 bases, with 15 bases sitting between them. CDR3 length: 14 amino acids. CDR3 DNA: TGTGCCAGCAGCCCCGAGGTGGGCCACTACGAGCAGTACTTC. Protein product: CASSPEVGHYEQYF.

The gene calls are TRBV25-1 and TRBJ2-2; a weak D match, TRBD1 (6 bases). Germline loops: CDR1 MGHDK, CDR2 SYGVNS. The length of the CDR3 is 13 residues. V was pared by 6 bases and J by 6 bases, with 11 bases between. CDR3 coding DNA: TGTGCCAGCAGCAGACAGGATCCCGGGGAGCTGTTTTTT. It encodes CASSRQDPGELFF.

This clonotype has just a few counts. The rearrangement joins TRBV3-1 to TRBJ2-5; D possibly corresponds to TRBD2 (6 bases). This CDR3 region has 15 residues. Trimming stripped 2 bases from V and 0 bases from J, with 10 bases between. The germline V gene encodes CDR1 LGHDT and CDR2 YNNKEL (reference sequence). CDR3 residues: CASSQPRGNQETQYF. CDR3 nucleotides: TGTGCCAGCAGCCAACCGCGGGGCAACCAAGAGACCCAGTACTTC.

This chain connects TRBV2 to TRBJ2-7; D remains unclear. This CDR3 comprises 14 residues. Germline assignment: CDR1 SNHLY and CDR2 FYNNEI. V dropped 5 bases and J dropped 7 bases, with 18 bases sitting between them. CDR3 nucleotide sequence: TGTGCCAGCAGTCGCCAGGTGGAGATACGAGAGCAGTACTTC. Its protein product is CASSRQVEIREQYF. The whole variable domain, remainder taken from reference TRBV2 and TRBJ2-7, is EPEVTQTPSHQVTQMGQEVILRCVPISNHLYFYWYRQILGQKVEFLVSFYNNEISEKSEIFDDQFSVERPDGSNFTLKIRSTKLEDSAMYFCASSRQVEIREQYFGPGTRLTVT.

This clonotype was picked up a small number of times. The chain carries TRBV3-1 and TRBJ2-2; D may correspond to TRBD1 or TRBD2 (6 bases each). This CDR3 region has 15 residues. Germline CDR1 reads LGHDT; CDR2 reads YNNKEL (reference sequence). The V end lost 3 bases, the J end lost 3 bases, and 11 bases lay between the germline ends. The CDR3 DNA follows: TGTGCCAGCAGCCAGACGGGGGCCTACACCGGGGAGCTGTTTTTT. It encodes CASSQTGAYTGELFF.

This clonotype was detected only a few times. The V and J genes are TRBV4-1 and TRBJ2-7, with D hard to call. The CDR3 loop spans 17 amino acids. V lost 0 bases and J 4 bases, leaving 19 bases between the germline ends. Germline-derived CDR1 and CDR2 are MGHRA and YSYEKL. CDR3 DNA sequence: TGCGCCAGCAGCCAAGAATTCGGCAGCCTAAAAGTTTACGAGCAGTACTTC. Amino acid sequence: CASSQEFGSLKVYEQYF.

This clonotype showed up just once. J is TRBJ1-1 and V is TRBV29-1, with D maybe TRBD1 (6 bases). The CDR3 length is 13 residues. CDR1 is SQVTM and CDR2 is ANQGSEA in the germline V gene. Trimming pared 8 bases from V and 0 bases from J, leaving 13 bases between. The CDR3 DNA follows: TGCAGCTACCGGGACAAAATGAACACTGAAGCTTTCTTT. This translates into CSYRDKMNTEAFF. The whole variable domain, remainder taken from reference TRBV29-1 and TRBJ1-1, is SAVISQKPSRDICQRGTSLTIQCQVDSQVTMMFWYRQQPGQSLTLIATANQGSEATYESGFVIDKFPISRPNLTFSTLTVSNMSPEDSSIYLCSYRDKMNTEAFFGQGTRLTVV.

This clonotype was picked up a small number of times. The chain links TRBV6-5 to TRBJ2-3; D is perhaps TRBD1 or TRBD2 (5 bases each). CDR1 is MNHEY, CDR2 SVGAGI, per germline. V was trimmed by 2 bases and J by 3 bases, leaving 15 bases between them. This CDR3 spans 16 amino acids. The CDR3 DNA reads TGTGCCAGCAGTTACCGGTCCCGGGGCCCGACAGATACGCAGTATTTT. Amino acids: CASSYRSRGPTDTQYF.

This clonotype was picked up a small number of times. V gene TRBV4-2 combines with J gene TRBJ2-1; perhaps TRBD2 as D (6 bases). Germline lookup yields CDR1 LGHNA and CDR2 YNFKEQ. Trimming left V 3 bases short and J 8 bases short, with 17 bases between. This CDR3 region has 15 residues. CDR3 residues: CASSQFTGTPHEQFF. The CDR3, as DNA: TGTGCCAGCAGCCAGTTTACCGGGACTCCCCATGAGCAGTTCTTC.

The V and J genes are TRBV20-1 and TRBJ1-1; D remains ambiguous. Germline CDR1 is DFQATT and CDR2 is SNEGSKA (reference sequence). The length of the CDR3 is 11 residues. V was clipped by 3 bases and J by 4 bases, with 6 bases between them. The CDR3 DNA is TGCAGTGCTAGCCCCGGCACTGAAGCTTTCTTT. This codes for CSASPGTEAFF.